The 6 T cell receptor beta chains listed next were all sequenced from one sample in a study of blood T cells in healthy people across ages. Primers used in a second PCR of about 7 to 12 cycles were a sample-barcoded 5' primer and a J-beta primer mix. A single record per CDR3 protein comes from TCRdb applying MiXCR to the 5' RACE reads. Of 1.5 million to 2 million distinct CDR3 sequences listed, roughly 28% are singletons. The sequenced material came from blood. Receptors originate from a woman in her 30s in good health.

This clonotype was seen a handful of times. The V call is TRBV20-1, the J call TRBJ1-2, with 7 bases fitting TRBD1. V shed 3 bases and J 5 bases; nucleotides not matched to a gene: 6. CDR1 is DFQATT and CDR2 is SNEGSKA in the germline V gene (reference sequence). This CDR3 spans 13 amino acids. The CDR3 coding sequence is TGCAGTGCTAGCGACAGGGTTGGGTATGGCTACACCTTC. It translates to CSASDRVGYGYTF.

This clonotype was observed at least ten times. This CDR3 reads CSVVYNRGEQFF. For the CDR3, the DNA is TGCAGCGTTGTTTATAATCGGGGTGAGCAGTTCTTC. The genes are TRBV29-1 and TRBJ2-1, with D perhaps matching TRBD2 (5 bases). Per the germline V gene, CDR1 is SQVTM and CDR2 is ANQGSEA. The CDR3 consists of 12 residues. Trimming removed 4 bases at V and 9 bases at J, with 13 bases between.

The rearrangement links TRBV19 to TRBJ2-5; 12 bases are shared with TRBD1. The J call may not be correct, given that the DNA end is closer to TRBJ2-7. Germline CDR1 and CDR2: LNHDA and SQIVND (reference sequence). The CDR3 loop spans 15 amino acids. CDR3 sequence (DNA): TGTGCCAGTAGTATAACGGGACAGGGGGCGTTCGAGCAGTACTTC. It specifies CASSITGQGAFEQYF.

In its sample, this clonotype was seen a few times. The V call is TRBV5-1, the J call TRBJ2-1, with a weak D call TRBD1 (5 bases). The germline V gene has CDR1 SGHRS and CDR2 YFSETQ. V lost 1 base and J lost 0, with 8 bases in between. CDR3 length: 15 residues. As DNA, the CDR3 is TGCGCCAGCAGCTTGCAGGGTATCTCCTACAATGAGCAGTTCTTC. Translated: CASSLQGISYNEQFF.

CDR3 bases: TGCAGCGTGTCTGCCGACCTAATCGTGGCAGATACGCAGTATTTT. It specifies CSVSADLIVADTQYF. This chain links TRBV29-1 with TRBJ2-3; the D is unclear. The CDR3 sequence is 15 residues long. Germline-derived CDR1 and CDR2 are SQVTM and ANQGSEA. V shed 6 bases and J shed 4 bases, with 20 bases lying between them.

The chain is built from TRBV12-3 or TRBV12-4 and TRBJ1-2, with 8 bases identical to TRBD1. The CDR3 runs to 16 residues. Losses at the gene ends were 5 bases for V and 0 bases for J; bases not matched to a gene: 8. This chain's CDR3 is CASSPRQGLTNYGYTF. The CDR3 bases are TGTGCCAGCAGTCCGCGACAGGGGCTGACTAACTATGGCTACACCTTC.